This T cell receptor (beta chain) was sequenced for a study of OX40 agonist ivuxolimab in advanced cancers. TCRdb's copy holds only in-frame clones and misses some; the assay was immunoSEQ multiplex PCR. The data contain about 94,000 clones, roughly 84% of them seen just once; the ten biggest clones take up 0.3% to 0.35%. The CDR3 covers 13 residues. The ends were cut back, 6 bases at V and 0 bases at J, with 9 bases in the middle. CDR1 and CDR2 (germline): ENHRY, SYGVKD. The sequence came from an adult with an advanced solid tumor such as melanoma, head and neck, liver or kidney cancer. Here the sequenced sample was CD4+ or CD8+ T cells sorted from blood, taken in a trial of the OX40 agonist ivuxolimab. The rearrangement joins TRBV10-3 to TRBJ2-7, with D tentatively TRBD1 (5 bases). Written as DNA, the CDR3 is TGTGCCATCAGAGACAGACTCTCCTACGAGCAGTACTTC. It translates to CAIRDRLSYEQYF.